Shown below are 16 T cell receptor beta chains from a single sample sequenced in a study of T-cell memory formation after mild COVID-19. TCRdb fed the 5' RACE reads into MiXCR, producing one record per CDR3 protein. The data hold about 5,500 distinct CDR3 sequences, with around 20% observed a single time. The sequenced sample was PBMCs or a T cell subset sorted from them (not recorded which). The receptors come from an adult woman who had mild COVID-19 (a few samples of this study predate the infection). Cell type and time point are not known.

This clonotype came up many times. This sequence joins TRBV5-5 and TRBJ2-1; weak D call: TRBD1 (5 bases). The CDR3 runs to 16 residues. The germline V and J ends were trimmed by 0 bases and 2 bases, with 12 bases remaining between them. From germline, CDR1 is SGHKS and CDR2 YYEKEE (reference sequence). The CDR3, as DNA: TGTGCCAGCAGCTTGGCCCAGGGCTACCCCTACAATGAGCAGTTCTTC. Amino acid sequence: CASSLAQGYPYNEQFF.

Ten or more counts support this clonotype. The chain is built from TRBV5-1 and TRBJ2-1; D remains ambiguous. V lost 1 base, J lost 6 bases, and 8 bases lay in between. The CDR3 runs to 13 residues. Per germline, CDR1 SGHRS and CDR2 YFSETQ. The CDR3 sequence: CASSLIRRNEQFF. In nucleotides, the CDR3 is TGCGCCAGCAGCTTGATCAGGCGCAATGAGCAGTTCTTC.

This clonotype was detected ten times or more. The chain links TRBV20-1 to TRBJ2-4; D might be TRBD2 (7 bases). The CDR3 runs to 21 residues. Per germline, CDR1 DFQATT and CDR2 SNEGSKA (reference sequence). V lost 1 base and J lost 0, with 28 bases in between. CDR3 loop: CSARARRGAGIHPLAKNIQYF. The DNA for the CDR3 is TGCAGTGCTAGAGCCCGACGGGGGGCAGGGATCCACCCGTTAGCCAAAAACATTCAGTACTTC.

The chain carries TRBV7-2 and TRBJ2-2, with 7 bases matching TRBD1. CDR1 and CDR2 from the germline V gene are SGHTA and FQGNSA. V lost 1 base to trimming and J lost 0 bases; unmatched junction nucleotides: 2. The CDR3 length is 16 residues. CDR3 in amino acids: CASSLVGGANTGELFF. Here the CDR3 DNA reads TGTGCCAGCAGCTTAGTAGGGGGCGCGAACACCGGGGAGCTGTTTTTT.

Relative to its sample, this clonotype is medium-sized (0.01 to 0.1%). This chain uses TRBV4-1 with TRBJ2-1; 8 bases are shared with TRBD2. There are 16 residues in the CDR3. The V and J ends lost 4 bases and 4 bases, in that order; junction bases with no gene match: 9. Per the germline V gene, CDR1 is MGHRA and CDR2 is YSYEKL. CDR3 in amino acids: CASSPRGAGEYNEQFF. The CDR3 bases are TGCGCCAGCAGCCCGCGCGGAGCGGGGGAGTACAATGAGCAGTTCTTC.

J is TRBJ2-5 and V is TRBV6-2 or TRBV6-3; D not certain. The CDR3 is 12 residues long. V shed 5 bases and J shed 5 bases, with 9 bases lying between them. Germline CDR1 reads MNHEY; CDR2 reads SVGEGT. CDR3 nucleotide sequence: TGTGCCAGCAGTCCAACGGATGAGACCCAGTACTTC. Amino acids: CASSPTDETQYF.

This clonotype is medium-sized (0.01 to 0.1%). The chain employs TRBV7-9 and TRBJ2-5; perhaps TRBD1 as D (6 bases). The CDR3 loop spans 16 amino acids. CDR1 is SEHNR and CDR2 is FQNEAQ in the germline V gene (reference sequence). V was cut by 3 bases and J by 1 base, with 15 bases left in between. The CDR3 spells CASSLPTGLGQETQYF. CDR3 DNA sequence: TGTGCCAGCAGCTTGCCTACAGGGTTGGGCCAAGAGACCCAGTACTTC.

By share, this clonotype ranks as medium-sized. The chain employs TRBV4-1 and TRBJ1-2, with D unresolved. V dropped 4 bases and J dropped 5 bases, with 17 bases sitting between them. The germline CDR1 and CDR2 sequences are MGHRA and YSYEKL. The CDR3 has 15 residues. Written as DNA, the CDR3 is TGCGCCAGCAGCCTAGAGGAAGGCAGGCCGTATGGCTACACCTTC. Residues: CASSLEEGRPYGYTF.

This clonotype was detected ten times or more. CDR3 protein: CASSLAPTSGSGDTQYF. The DNA for the CDR3 is TGTGCCAGCAGCTTAGCTCCGACTAGCGGGAGCGGAGATACGCAGTATTTT. The V gene is TRBV7-9, the J gene TRBJ2-3; 12 bases agree with TRBD2. Germline CDR1 SEHNR, CDR2 FQNEAQ (reference sequence). J lost 5 bases, V lost 0 bases, and 6 bases had no gene match. This CDR3 region has 17 residues.

V usage is TRBV19 and J usage is TRBJ1-3; no firm D call. The CDR3 length is 12 residues. V dropped 9 bases and J dropped 0 bases, with 6 bases sitting between them. In germline, CDR1 is LNHDA, CDR2 SQIVND (reference sequence). The CDR3 reads CASWISGNTIYF. The CDR3 DNA sequence: TGTGCCAGCTGGATCTCTGGAAACACCATATATTTT.

The chain couples TRBV25-1 to TRBJ2-5; D is possibly TRBD1 or TRBD2 (5 bases each). The ends were cut back, 6 bases at V and 7 bases at J, with 9 bases in the middle. CDR3 length: 11 residues. The germline gives CDR1 MGHDK, CDR2 SYGVNS. The CDR3 DNA reads as TGTGCCAGCAGCGGGGCGGGGACCCAGTACTTC. The encoded protein is CASSGAGTQYF.

This chain connects TRBV5-1 to TRBJ2-3, with D possibly TRBD1 on 7 matching bases. The CDR3 is 16 residues long. Germline V CDR1 and CDR2: SGHRS, YFSETQ. Between the trimmed V and J ends, which lost 0 bases and 2 bases, there was a span of 13 bases. The CDR3 here is CASSLGQGGPTDTQYF. CDR3 sequence (DNA): TGCGCCAGCAGCTTGGGACAGGGAGGCCCCACAGATACGCAGTATTTT.

There are many counts of this clonotype. The J gene is TRBJ2-1, the V gene TRBV4-1; D is tentatively TRBD1 or TRBD2 (5 bases each). Germline assignment: CDR1 MGHRA and CDR2 YSYEKL. This CDR3 spans 17 amino acids. Trimming removed 0 bases at V and 4 bases at J, with 16 bases between. In DNA form, the CDR3 reads TGCGCCAGCAGCCAAGACCCGGGACCAATCCTTTACAATGAGCAGTTCTTC. Translated, it gives CASSQDPGPILYNEQFF.

By proportion, this clonotype is medium-sized. This chain connects TRBV5-1 to TRBJ2-3, with TRBD2 matching over 8 bases. The CDR3 spans 16 residues. Germline V lookup: CDR1 SGHRS, CDR2 YFSETQ. The junction had 8 bases not matched to a gene; V was cut back by 0 bases and J by 5 bases. The CDR3: CASSLVGGGYGDTQYF. CDR3 nucleotides: TGCGCCAGCAGCTTGGTAGGCGGGGGGTATGGAGATACGCAGTATTTT.

The sample holds many counts of this clonotype. The rearrangement uses TRBV29-1 and TRBJ1-1; D is possibly TRBD1 (6 bases). This CDR3 spans 14 amino acids. Germline lookup yields CDR1 SQVTM and CDR2 ANQGSEA. V was cut by 3 bases and J by 4 bases, with 15 bases left in between. DNA for the CDR3: TGCAGCGTTGATGAACAGGGAGGCATCACTGAAGCTTTCTTT. This translates into CSVDEQGGITEAFF. The complete variable domain, with remaining parts taken from reference TRBV29-1 and TRBJ1-1, reads SAVISQKPSRDICQRGTSLTIQCQVDSQVTMMFWYRQQPGQSLTLIATANQGSEATYESGFVIDKFPISRPNLTFSTLTVSNMSPEDSSIYLCSVDEQGGITEAFFGQGTRLTVV.

The sample holds many counts of this clonotype. The J gene is TRBJ2-7, the V gene TRBV2; D is ambiguous. V dropped 5 bases and J dropped 7 bases, with 9 bases sitting between them. Germline V lookup: CDR1 SNHLY, CDR2 FYNNEI. The CDR3 consists of 11 residues. The CDR3 protein is CASSTAWEQYF. CDR3 DNA: TGTGCCAGCAGTACGGCTTGGGAGCAGTACTTC.